This T cell receptor (beta chain) is drawn from a study of cytomegalovirus exposure and HLA in healthy donors. Across the study: There were 90 million to 140 million unique TCR beta sequences, drawn from 150 million to 200 million T cells, in an earlier analysis. Ancestry clustering placed more than 65% of over 300 genotyped donors in the Caucasian-associated cluster.

Whole-study findings and limits: CMV serostatus alone was available as immune exposure information. Accounts indicate the classifier identified cytomegalovirus status with strong specificity and sensitivity.

A note on this clone: The antigen is undetermined.

The PCR ran on 60 Vbeta and 13 Jbeta primers. The data were produced by immunoSEQ multiplex PCR, yet TCRdb's version contains in-frame clones alone and is incomplete. The sample includes around 100,000 clones, about 83% of them seen just once. The sequence came from a female donor in good health and CMV-seropositive. Sequenced: PBMCs.

The CDR3, as DNA: TGTGCCAGCTCAGTTAGCGGGAGGGTTATCTCCTACGAGCAGTACTTC. Translating gives CASSVSGRVISYEQYF. The rearrangement links TRBV18 to TRBJ2-7, with 11 bases lining up with TRBD2. V shed 5 bases, J shed 0 bases, and the junction held 6 bases outside the gene matches. Per the germline V gene, CDR1 is KGHSH and CDR2 is LQKENI. CDR3 length: 16 amino acids.